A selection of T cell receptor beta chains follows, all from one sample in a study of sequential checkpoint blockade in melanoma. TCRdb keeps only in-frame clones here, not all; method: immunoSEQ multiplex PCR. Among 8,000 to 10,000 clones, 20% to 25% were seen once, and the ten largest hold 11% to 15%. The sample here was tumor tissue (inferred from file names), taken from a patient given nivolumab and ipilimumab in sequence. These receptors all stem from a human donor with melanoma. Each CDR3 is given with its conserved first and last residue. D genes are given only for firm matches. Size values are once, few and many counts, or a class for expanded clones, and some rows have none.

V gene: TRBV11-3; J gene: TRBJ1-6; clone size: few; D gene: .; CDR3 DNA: TGTGCCAGCAGCTCCCCGAGAGGCGGATCACCCCTCCACTTT; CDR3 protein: CASSSPRGGSPLHF
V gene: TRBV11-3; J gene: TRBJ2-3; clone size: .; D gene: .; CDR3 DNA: TGTGCCAGCAGCTCCGAGGCAGGCGTAAGCACAGATACGCAGTATTTT; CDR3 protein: CASSSEAGVSTDTQYF
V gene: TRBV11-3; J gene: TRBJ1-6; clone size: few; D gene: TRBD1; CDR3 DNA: TGTGCCAGCAGCTTGACAGGGGACAATTCACCCCTCCACTTT; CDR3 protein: CASSLTGDNSPLHF
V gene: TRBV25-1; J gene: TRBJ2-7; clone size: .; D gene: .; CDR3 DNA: TGTGCCAGCAGTGAATCCCGCAGGACCACCTACGAGCAGTACTTC; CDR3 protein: CASSESRRTTYEQYF
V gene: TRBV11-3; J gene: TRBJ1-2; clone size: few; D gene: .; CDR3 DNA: TGTGCCAGCACCCGACAGTTTAGCTTTTTCTATGGCTACACCTTC; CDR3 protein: CASTRQFSFFYGYTF
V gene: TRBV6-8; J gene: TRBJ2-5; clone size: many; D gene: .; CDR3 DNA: TGTGCCATCAGTTCAGGGAAGGGAAAAGAAGAGACCCAGTACTTC; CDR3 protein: CAISSGKGKEETQYF
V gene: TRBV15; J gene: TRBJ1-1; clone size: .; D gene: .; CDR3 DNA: TGTGCCACCAGCAGAGCCCCAGGATTAATGAACACTGAAGCTTTCTTT; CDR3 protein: CATSRAPGLMNTEAFF
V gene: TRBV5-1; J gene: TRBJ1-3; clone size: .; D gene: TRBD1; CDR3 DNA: TGCGCCAGCAGCTTGGAGGGACAGAGCTCTGGAAACACCATATATTTT; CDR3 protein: CASSLEGQSSGNTIYF
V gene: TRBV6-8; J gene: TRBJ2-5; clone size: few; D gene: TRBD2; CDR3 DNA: TGTGCCAGCAGTTACTCTCCGGGACTAGCGGGGCAAGAGACCCAGTACTTC; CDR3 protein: CASSYSPGLAGQETQYF
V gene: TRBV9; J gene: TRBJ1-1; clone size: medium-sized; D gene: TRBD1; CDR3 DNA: TGTGCCAGCAAAGGTTTAGGACAGGCTGAAGCTTTCTTT; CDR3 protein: CASKGLGQAEAFF
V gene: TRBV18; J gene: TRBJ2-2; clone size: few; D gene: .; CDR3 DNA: TGTGCCAGCTCACCACAGGAGACGAACACCGGGGAGCTGTTTTTT; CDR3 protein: CASSPQETNTGELFF
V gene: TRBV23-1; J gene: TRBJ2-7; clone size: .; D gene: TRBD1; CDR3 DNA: TGCGCCAGCAGCCAAGATGCCTTCTCGGGGACAGCCCATGGCGAGCAGTACTTC; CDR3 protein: CASSQDAFSGTAHGEQYF
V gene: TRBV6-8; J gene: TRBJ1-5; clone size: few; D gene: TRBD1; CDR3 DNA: TGTGCCAGCAGTCCAGGGGGGGGTCAGCCCCAGCATTTT; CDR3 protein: CASSPGGGQPQHF
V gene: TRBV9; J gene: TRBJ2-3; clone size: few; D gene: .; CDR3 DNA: TGTGCCAGCAGCGTAGAGGAATTCACAGATACGCAGTATTTT; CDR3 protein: CASSVEEFTDTQYF
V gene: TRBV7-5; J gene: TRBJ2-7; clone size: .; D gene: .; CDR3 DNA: TGTGCCAGCAGCGCTTTCCCGGCGGGGAGGCCCGGTTACTACGAGCAGTACTTC; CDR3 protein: CASSAFPAGRPGYYEQYF
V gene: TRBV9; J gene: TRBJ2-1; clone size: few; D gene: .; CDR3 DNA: TGTGCCAGCAGCGTCGGGATTTTAGGTAATGAGCAGTTCTTC; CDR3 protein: CASSVGILGNEQFF
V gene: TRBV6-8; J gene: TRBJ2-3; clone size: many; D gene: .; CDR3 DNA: TGTGCCAGCAGTTACTACGGGGACACAGATACGCAGTATTTT; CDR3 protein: CASSYYGDTDTQYF